These 10 T cell receptor beta chains were all obtained from the same sample, sequenced in a study of blood T cell repertoires in COVID-19 (dated by TCRdb to the early 2020s). The library relied on the immunoSEQ multiplex PCR assay. TCRdb took this table from immuneACCESS and kept in-frame rearrangements with V and J called. Such tables lack part of the clones; where checked against another copy, unresolved V genes explain under half of the gap, and the rest is unexplained. A total of around 25,000 clones appear in this sample, about nine tenths of them only once. Of the sample, approximately 8% is held by the ten largest clones. What was sequenced was peripheral blood. The receptors come from a woman in her 50s with active COVID-19.

CDR3 bases: TGTGCCAGCAGCGAACAGGGAAGCTCCTACGAGCAGTACTTC. It encodes CASSEQGSSYEQYF. The chain combines TRBV7-2 with TRBJ2-7, with D tentatively TRBD1 (6 bases). CDR1 and CDR2 (germline): SGHTA, FQGNSA. Trimming removed 5 bases from V and 0 bases from J, with 11 bases in between. CDR3 length: 14 residues.

The chain uses TRBV7-3 and TRBJ2-1; 10 bases are a match to TRBD2. CDR3 length equals 15 residues. Losses at the gene ends were 5 bases for V and 2 bases for J; bases not matched to a gene: 3. CDR1 SGHTA and CDR2 FQGTGA come from the germline V gene. CDR3 nucleotide sequence: TGTGCCAGCAGCCCCACTAGCGGGGCCTACAATGAGCAGTTCTTC. This translates into CASSPTSGAYNEQFF.

CDR3 sequence: CASSSSGFGYGYTF. The CDR3 nucleotides are TGTGCCAGCAGTTCCTCAGGGTTTGGCTATGGCTACACCTTC. This chain joins TRBV27 and TRBJ1-2; possibly TRBD1 for D (5 bases). Deletions cut 4 bases from V and 4 bases from J, with 13 bases between. In germline, CDR1 is MNHEY, CDR2 SMNVEV (reference sequence). The CDR3 spans 14 residues.

The V gene is TRBV5-1, the J gene TRBJ2-2; TRBD2 is a possible D gene (5 bases). V dropped 0 bases and J dropped 0 bases, with 15 bases sitting between them. CDR3 size: 18 residues. Germline V CDR1 and CDR2: SGHRS, YFSETQ. For the CDR3, the DNA is TGCGCCAGCAGCTTGGTATCCAGCGGAACCCCGAACACCGGGGAGCTGTTTTTT. Amino acids: CASSLVSSGTPNTGELFF. Using reference TRBV5-1 and TRBJ2-2 for the parts outside the CDR3, the full variable domain is KAGVTQTPRYLIKTRGQQVTLSCSPISGHRSVSWYQQTPGQGLQFLFEYFSETQRNKGNFPGRFSGRQFSNSRSEMNVSTLELGDSALYLCASSLVSSGTPNTGELFFGEGSRLTVL.

This chain connects TRBV30 to TRBJ1-4; no reliable D call. This CDR3 spans 11 amino acids. V lost 7 bases and J 9 bases, leaving 12 bases between the germline ends. Germline V lookup: CDR1 GTSNPN, CDR2 SVGIG (reference sequence). The CDR3 bases are TGTGCCTTGGCTCGGGGTAAAAAACTGTTTTTT. Protein sequence: CALARGKKLFF.

This sequence joins TRBV5-1 and TRBJ2-3; 8 positions agree with TRBD1. The CDR3 is made up of 16 amino acids. J was trimmed by 5 bases and V by 4 bases; bases with no gene match: 12. CDR1 and CDR2 (germline): SGHRS, YFSETQ. CDR3 amino acids: CASSRNDRGIEDTQYF. The CDR3 DNA follows: TGCGCCAGCAGCCGAAACGACAGGGGTATAGAAGATACGCAGTATTTT.

The chain carries TRBV7-8 and TRBJ1-4; perhaps TRBD1 as D (6 bases). CDR1 SGHVS and CDR2 FQNEAQ come from the germline V gene. V lost 5 bases, J lost 8 bases, and 18 bases lay in between. The CDR3 contains 15 residues. As DNA, the CDR3 is TGTGCCAGCAGCCAACAGGGTGGGTTGGGGGAAAAACTGTTTTTT. It encodes CASSQQGGLGEKLFF. The full variable domain, rest sourced from reference TRBV7-8 and TRBJ1-4, is GAGVSQSPRYKVAKRGQDVALRCDPISGHVSLFWYQQALGQGPEFLTYFQNEAQLDKSGLPSDRFFAERPEGSVSTLKIQRTQQEDSAVYLCASSQQGGLGEKLFFGSGTQLSVL.

Concerning this clone itself: Different DNA sequences within this sample yield the same CDR3. This chain links TRBV5-1 with TRBJ2-6, with 7 bases lining up with TRBD2. V shed 4 bases and J 1 base; nucleotides not matched to a gene: 5. CDR3 size: 16 residues. Germline CDR1 SGHRS, CDR2 YFSETQ. CDR3 amino acids: CASSPREGSGANVLTF. In DNA, the CDR3 is TGCGCCAGCAGCCCGAGGGAGGGGTCTGGGGCCAACGTCCTGACTTTC.

CDR3: CASSASAPNTGELFF. The CDR3 nucleotides read TGTGCCAGCAGCGCTAGCGCTCCGAACACCGGGGAGCTGTTTTTT. The rearrangement uses TRBV9 and TRBJ2-2; D may be TRBD2 (6 bases). Germline V lookup: CDR1 SGDLS, CDR2 YYNGEE. The CDR3 consists of 15 residues. With 3 bases removed from V and 0 bases from J, the gap between germline ends came to 9 bases. The full variable domain, with the rest looked up from reference TRBV9 and TRBJ2-2, is DSGVTQTPKHLITATGQRVTLRCSPRSGDLSVYWYQQSLDQGLQFLIQYYNGEERAKGNILERFSAQQFPDLHSELNLSSLELGDSALYFCASSASAPNTGELFFGEGSRLTVL.

The chain has TRBV4-1 and TRBJ2-5, with 15 positions matching TRBD2. V trimming: 0 bases; J trimming: 2 bases; junction bases outside the gene matches: 10. CDR3 size: 20 residues. CDR1 and CDR2 from the germline V gene are MGHRA and YSYEKL. CDR3 in DNA: TGCGCCAGCAGCCAAGAACGAGGCGGGGGGACTAGCGGGAGGCAAGAGACCCAGTACTTC. It translates to CASSQERGGGTSGRQETQYF.